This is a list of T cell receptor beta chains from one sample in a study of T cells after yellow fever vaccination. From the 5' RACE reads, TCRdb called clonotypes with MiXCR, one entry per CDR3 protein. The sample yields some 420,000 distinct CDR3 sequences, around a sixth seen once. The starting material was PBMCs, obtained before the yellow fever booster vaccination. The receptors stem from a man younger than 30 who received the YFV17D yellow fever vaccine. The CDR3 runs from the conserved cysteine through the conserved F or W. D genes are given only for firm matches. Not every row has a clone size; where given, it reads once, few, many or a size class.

CASSQGSGGIGYTF | TGTGCCAGCAGCCAAGGCTCAGGGGGAATCGGCTACACCTTC | TRBV4-2 | . | TRBJ1-2 | 14 | TRBD1
CASSLLGMNTEAFF | TGCGCCAGCAGCCTTCTAGGGATGAACACTGAAGCTTTCTTT | TRBV4-1 | many | TRBJ1-1 | 14 | .
CASSLPDSGANVLTF | TGCGCCAGCAGCTTGCCGGACTCTGGGGCCAACGTCCTGACTTTC | TRBV5-1 | few | TRBJ2-6 | 15 | .
CASSSGTGGYQETQYF | TGTGCCAGCAGCTCGGGAACGGGGGGCTACCAAGAGACCCAGTACTTC | TRBV7-9 | . | TRBJ2-5 | 16 | .
CASSFGQGLYGYTF | TGTGCCAGCAGCTTCGGACAGGGCCTCTATGGCTACACCTTC | TRBV7-2 | many | TRBJ1-2 | 14 | TRBD1
CASSYPVGVGGYTF | TGTGCCAGCAGCTACCCAGTGGGAGTAGGTGGCTACACCTTC | TRBV7-9 | few | TRBJ1-2 | 14 | .
CASRAQGRPQHF | TGTGCCAGCAGGGCGCAGGGCCGGCCCCAGCATTTT | TRBV12-3/TRBV12-4 | . | TRBJ1-5 | 12 | .
CASSLNQGDEQYF | TGTGCCAGCAGCTTAAACCAGGGGGACGAGCAGTACTTC | TRBV7-6 | few | TRBJ2-7 | 13 | TRBD1
CASSSGFGNQPQHF | TGTGCCAGCAGTTCAGGGTTCGGAAATCAGCCCCAGCATTTT | TRBV7-9 | . | TRBJ1-5 | 14 | .
CASSLVPGQSDTQYF | TGTGCCAGCAGCTTAGTTCCGGGACAATCAGATACGCAGTATTTT | TRBV7-2 | few | TRBJ2-3 | 15 | .
CASSLLASTDTQYF | TGCGCCAGCAGCTTACTAGCTAGCACAGATACGCAGTATTTT | TRBV5-1 | few | TRBJ2-3 | 14 | .
CASSLGEARAYTF | TGTGCCAGCAGTTTAGGAGAGGCCAGAGCCTACACCTTC | TRBV12-3/TRBV12-4 | many | TRBJ1-2 | 13 | .
CASSQVGGTGLNTEAFF | TGCGCCAGCAGCCAAGTGGGGGGTACAGGGCTAAACACTGAAGCTTTCTTT | TRBV4-1 | few | TRBJ1-1 | 17 | .
CASSPQDRGVGYYGYTF | TGTGCCAGCTCTCCCCAGGACAGGGGGGTTGGCTACTATGGCTACACCTTC | TRBV18 | . | TRBJ1-2 | 17 | TRBD1
CASSLSWTGPAFF | TGTGCCAGCAGCTTATCGTGGACAGGGCCAGCTTTCTTT | TRBV7-2 | . | TRBJ1-1 | 13 | TRBD1
CASSQDYGMGYEQYF | TGCGCCAGCAGCCAAGATTACGGGATGGGGTACGAGCAGTACTTC | TRBV4-3 | . | TRBJ2-7 | 15 | .
CASSPPSGRNTGELFF | TGTGCCAGCAGCCCTCCTAGCGGACGGAACACCGGGGAGCTGTTTTTT | TRBV7-2 | . | TRBJ2-2 | 16 | TRBD2
CASSKYWGGNQPQHF | TGTGCCAGCAGTAAATACTGGGGAGGCAATCAGCCCCAGCATTTT | TRBV6-5 | . | TRBJ1-5 | 15 | .
CASSYDSGGPRNIQYF | TGTGCCAGCAGTTATGATTCGGGGGGCCCGAGGAACATTCAGTACTTC | TRBV6-2/TRBV6-3 | few | TRBJ2-4 | 16 | .
CASGDRGRRELFF | TGTGCCAGCGGAGACAGGGGCAGGAGGGAGCTGTTTTTT | TRBV9 | few | TRBJ2-2 | 13 | TRBD1
CASSYGRPEGNQPQHF | TGTGCCAGCAGTTACGGGAGGCCAGAAGGGAATCAGCCCCAGCATTTT | TRBV6-5 | . | TRBJ1-5 | 16 | .
CASTTPPAHSYNEQFF | TGTGCCAGCACAACCCCCCCGGCTCACTCCTACAATGAGCAGTTCTTC | TRBV7-6 | few | TRBJ2-1 | 16 | .